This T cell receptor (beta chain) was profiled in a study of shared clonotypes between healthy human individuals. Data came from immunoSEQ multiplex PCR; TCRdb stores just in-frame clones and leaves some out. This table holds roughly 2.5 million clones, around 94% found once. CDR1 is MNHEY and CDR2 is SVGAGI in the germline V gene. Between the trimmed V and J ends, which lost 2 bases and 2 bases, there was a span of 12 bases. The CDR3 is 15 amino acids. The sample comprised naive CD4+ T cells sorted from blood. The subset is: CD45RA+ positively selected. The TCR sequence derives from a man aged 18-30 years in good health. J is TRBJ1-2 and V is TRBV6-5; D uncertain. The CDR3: CASSYGPGINYGYTF. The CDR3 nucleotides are TGTGCCAGCAGTTACGGGCCGGGTATCAACTATGGCTACACCTTC.